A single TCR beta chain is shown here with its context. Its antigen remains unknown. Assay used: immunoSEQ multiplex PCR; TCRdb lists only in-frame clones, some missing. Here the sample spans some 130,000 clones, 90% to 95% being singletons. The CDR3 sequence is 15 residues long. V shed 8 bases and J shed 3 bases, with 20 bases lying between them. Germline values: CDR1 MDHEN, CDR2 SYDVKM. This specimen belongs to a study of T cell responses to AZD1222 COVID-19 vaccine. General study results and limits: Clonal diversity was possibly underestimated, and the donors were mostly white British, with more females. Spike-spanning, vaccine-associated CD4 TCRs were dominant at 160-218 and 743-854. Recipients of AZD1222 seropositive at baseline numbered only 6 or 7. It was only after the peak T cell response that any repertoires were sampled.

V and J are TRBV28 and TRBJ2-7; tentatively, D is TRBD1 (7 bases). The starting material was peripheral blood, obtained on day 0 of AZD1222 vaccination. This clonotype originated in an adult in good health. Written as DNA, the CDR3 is TGTGCCAGCGGGCGGGGCAGGGGGGACGGCTACGAGCAGTACTTC. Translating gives CASGRGRGDGYEQYF.